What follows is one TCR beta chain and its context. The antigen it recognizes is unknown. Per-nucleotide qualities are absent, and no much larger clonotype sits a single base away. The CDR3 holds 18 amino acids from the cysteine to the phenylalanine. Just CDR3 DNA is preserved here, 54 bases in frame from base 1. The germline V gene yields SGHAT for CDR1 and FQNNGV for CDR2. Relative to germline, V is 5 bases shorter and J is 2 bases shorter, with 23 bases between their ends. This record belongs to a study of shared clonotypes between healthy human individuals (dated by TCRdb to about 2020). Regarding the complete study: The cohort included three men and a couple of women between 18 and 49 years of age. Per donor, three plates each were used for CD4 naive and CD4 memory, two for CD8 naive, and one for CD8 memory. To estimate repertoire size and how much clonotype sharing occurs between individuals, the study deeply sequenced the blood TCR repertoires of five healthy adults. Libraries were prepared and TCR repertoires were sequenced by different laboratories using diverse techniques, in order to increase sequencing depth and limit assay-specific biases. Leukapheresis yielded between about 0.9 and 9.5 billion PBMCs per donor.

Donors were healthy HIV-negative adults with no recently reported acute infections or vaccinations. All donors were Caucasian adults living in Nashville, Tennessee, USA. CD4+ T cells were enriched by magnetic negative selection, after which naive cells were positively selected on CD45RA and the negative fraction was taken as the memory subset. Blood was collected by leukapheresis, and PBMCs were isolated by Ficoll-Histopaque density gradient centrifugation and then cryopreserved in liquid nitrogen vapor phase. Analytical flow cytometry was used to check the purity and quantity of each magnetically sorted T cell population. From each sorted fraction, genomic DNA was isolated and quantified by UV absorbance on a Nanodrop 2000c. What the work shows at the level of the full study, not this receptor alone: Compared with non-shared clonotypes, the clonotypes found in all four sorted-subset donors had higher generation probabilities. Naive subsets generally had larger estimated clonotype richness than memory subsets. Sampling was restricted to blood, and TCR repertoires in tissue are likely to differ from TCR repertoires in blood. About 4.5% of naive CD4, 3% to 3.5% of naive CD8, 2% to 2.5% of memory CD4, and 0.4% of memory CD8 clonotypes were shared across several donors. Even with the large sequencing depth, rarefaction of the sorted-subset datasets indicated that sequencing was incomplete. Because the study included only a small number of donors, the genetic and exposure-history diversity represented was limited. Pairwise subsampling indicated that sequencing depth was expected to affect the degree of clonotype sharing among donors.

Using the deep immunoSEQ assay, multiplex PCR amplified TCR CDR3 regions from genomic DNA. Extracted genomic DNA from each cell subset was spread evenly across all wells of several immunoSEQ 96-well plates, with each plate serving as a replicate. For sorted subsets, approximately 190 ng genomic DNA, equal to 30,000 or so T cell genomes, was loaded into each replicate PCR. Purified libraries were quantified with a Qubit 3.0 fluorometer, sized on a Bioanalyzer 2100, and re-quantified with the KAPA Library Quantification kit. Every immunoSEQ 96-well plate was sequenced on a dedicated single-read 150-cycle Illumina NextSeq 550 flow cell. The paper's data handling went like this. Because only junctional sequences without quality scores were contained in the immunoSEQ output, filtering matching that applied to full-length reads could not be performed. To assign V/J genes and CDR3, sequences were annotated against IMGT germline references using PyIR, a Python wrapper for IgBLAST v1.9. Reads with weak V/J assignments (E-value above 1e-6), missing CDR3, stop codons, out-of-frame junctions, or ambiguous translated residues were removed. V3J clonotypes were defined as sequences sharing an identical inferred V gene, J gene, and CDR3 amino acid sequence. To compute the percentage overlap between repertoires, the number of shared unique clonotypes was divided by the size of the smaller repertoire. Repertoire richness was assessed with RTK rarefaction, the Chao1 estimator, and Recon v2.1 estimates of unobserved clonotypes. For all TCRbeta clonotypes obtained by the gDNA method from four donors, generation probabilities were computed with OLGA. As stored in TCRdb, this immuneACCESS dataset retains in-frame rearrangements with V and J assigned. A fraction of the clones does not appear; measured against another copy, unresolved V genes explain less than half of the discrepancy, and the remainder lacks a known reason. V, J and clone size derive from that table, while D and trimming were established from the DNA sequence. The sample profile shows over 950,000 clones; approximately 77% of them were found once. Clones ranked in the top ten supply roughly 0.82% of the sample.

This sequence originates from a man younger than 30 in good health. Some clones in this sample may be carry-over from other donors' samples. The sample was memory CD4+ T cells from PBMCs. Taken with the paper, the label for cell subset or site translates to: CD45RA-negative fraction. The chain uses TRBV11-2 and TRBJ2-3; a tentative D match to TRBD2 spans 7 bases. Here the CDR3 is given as CASSLRGGVLQNTDTQYF. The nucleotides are TGTGCCAGCAGCCTTAGGGGGGGCGTCCTACAGAACACAGATACGCAGTATTTT. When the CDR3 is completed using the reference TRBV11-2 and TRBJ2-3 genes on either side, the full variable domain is EAGVAQSPRYKIIEKRQSVAFWCNPISGHATLYWYQQILGQGPKLLIQFQNNGVVDDSQLPKDRFSAERLKGVDSTLKIQPAKLEDSAVYLCASSLRGGVLQNTDTQYFGPGTRLTVL.